What follows are 15 T cell receptor beta chains derived from one specimen sequenced in a study of CD8 T cells in Susac syndrome. Reverse transcription of roughly 0.5 to 1 ug RNA was performed with random hexamers. Via MiXCR, TCRdb re-called the immunoSEQ multiplex PCR reads, giving one row per CDR3 protein. The sample has about 190,000 distinct CDR3 sequences, more than 90% seen once; the top ten hold approximately 0.1%. Source material: CD4+ T cells from PBMCs. The origin of the receptors is a human donor with Susac syndrome.

The rearrangement links TRBV7-8 to TRBJ1-5; the D gene is possibly TRBD1 (5 bases). The CDR3 extends over 13 amino acids. Trimming took off 4 bases at V and 7 bases at J, with 11 bases between the two ends. Germline V gene data show CDR1 as SGHVS and CDR2 as FQNEAQ. CDR3 nucleotides: TGTGCCAGCAGCTCGGGGGGTGGGCAGCCCCAGCATTTT. Translated, it gives CASSSGGGQPQHF.

The chain has TRBV27 and TRBJ2-2, with a possible D match to TRBD1 (6 bases). Germline CDR1 and CDR2: MNHEY and SMNVEV (reference sequence). This CDR3 is built from 13 residues. V lost 4 bases and J lost 6, with 9 bases in between. This chain's CDR3 is CASSSQGPGELFF. The CDR3 DNA reads TGTGCCAGCAGTTCACAGGGTCCCGGGGAGCTGTTTTTT.

The V gene is TRBV3-1, the J gene TRBJ2-7; either TRBD1 or TRBD2 may fit D (5 bases each). The CDR3 runs 15 residues. Trimming shortened V by 5 bases and J by 2 bases, and 16 bases separated the two germline ends. Germline V gene sequence: CDR1 LGHDT, CDR2 YNNKEL (reference sequence). This CDR3 reads CASSSLPGTAYEQYF. The DNA for the CDR3 is TGTGCCAGCAGCTCCCTACCCGGGACCGCCTACGAGCAGTACTTC.

This chain joins TRBV30 and TRBJ1-1, with TRBD1 matching over 10 bases. V lost 2 bases and J lost 11; bases outside the gene matches: 11. The CDR3 has 14 residues. Per the germline V gene, CDR1 is GTSNPN and CDR2 is SVGIG (reference sequence). The CDR3 loop is CAWSTGDRGRSAFF. CDR3 nucleotides: TGTGCCTGGAGTACCGGTGACAGGGGGCGAAGCGCTTTCTTT.

This chain links TRBV20-1 with TRBJ2-1; TRBD2 matches 8 bases. The CDR3 is 13 residues long. V lost 3 bases to trimming and J lost 8 bases; unmatched junction nucleotides: 6. The V gene's germline CDR1 is DFQATT and CDR2 SNEGSKA (reference sequence). The CDR3 reads CSASGGVSHEQFF. CDR3 nucleotides: TGCAGTGCTAGCGGGGGGGTTAGCCATGAGCAGTTCTTC.

This chain uses TRBV29-1 with TRBJ1-1, with TRBD1 identical over 9 bases. Germline V gives CDR1 SQVTM, CDR2 ANQGSEA. This CDR3 has 13 amino acids. Germline trimming cut 7 bases from V and 4 bases from J; bases unmatched to any gene: 7. The CDR3 sequence is CSAASGQGTEAFF. CDR3 DNA: TGCAGCGCCGCGTCGGGACAGGGCACTGAAGCTTTCTTT.

The chain combines TRBV29-1 with TRBJ2-7; 7 bases match TRBD1. Germline values: CDR1 SQVTM, CDR2 ANQGSEA. CDR3 length: 13 residues. J lost 7 bases, V lost 4 bases, and 10 bases had no gene match. CDR3 sequence: CSVGFTGAREQYF. For the CDR3, the DNA is TGCAGCGTTGGTTTTACAGGGGCCAGGGAGCAGTACTTC.

This rearrangement joins TRBV30 to TRBJ2-3; the match to TRBD2 covers 9 bases. Losses at the gene ends were 4 bases for V and 0 bases for J; bases not matched to a gene: 2. Germline CDR1 and CDR2: GTSNPN and SVGIG (reference sequence). The CDR3 covers 14 residues. Here the CDR3 reads CAWTSGVSTDTQYF. CDR3 bases: TGTGCCTGGACTAGCGGGGTGAGCACAGATACGCAGTATTTT.

In this sample, this clonotype turned up once. V gene TRBV20-1 combines with J gene TRBJ2-1, with TRBD1 matching over 7 bases. V lost 6 bases to trimming and J lost 0 bases; unmatched junction nucleotides: 2. CDR1 and CDR2 (germline): DFQATT, SNEGSKA (reference sequence). There are 13 residues in the CDR3. The DNA for the CDR3 is TGCAGTGCGGGGGACAGCTCCTACAATGAGCAGTTCTTC. This encodes CSAGDSSYNEQFF.

The J gene is TRBJ1-1, the V gene TRBV29-1; D gene uncertain. The V gene lost 4 bases and the J gene lost 1 base, with 4 bases spanning the gap. This CDR3 spans 11 amino acids. Looked up from germline, CDR1 is SQVTM and CDR2 is ANQGSEA. The CDR3 nucleotides are TGCAGCGTTGTTCGGAACACTGAAGCTTTCTTT. Amino acid sequence: CSVVRNTEAFF.

The chain recombines TRBV10-3 with TRBJ1-5, with a possible D match to TRBD1 (5 bases). V lost 0 bases and J lost 11, with 17 bases in between. The germline V gene encodes CDR1 ENHRY and CDR2 SYGVKD. This CDR3 spans 15 amino acids. The CDR3 protein is CAISESIRDPESQHF. CDR3 nucleotides: TGTGCCATCAGTGAGTCAATCCGGGACCCCGAGTCCCAGCATTTT.

The chain carries TRBV7-9 and TRBJ1-1; D uncertain. V lost 2 bases to trimming and J lost 3 bases, with 4 bases between them. This CDR3 contains 12 residues. CDR1 and CDR2 from the germline V gene are SEHNR and FQNEAQ (reference sequence). The CDR3 sequence is CASSLMHTEAFF. CDR3 nucleotide sequence: TGTGCCAGCAGCTTAATGCACACTGAAGCTTTCTTT. Full variable domain (outside the CDR3, taken from reference TRBV7-9 and TRBJ1-1): DTGVSQNPRHKITKRGQNVTFRCDPISEHNRLYWYRQTLGQGPEFLTYFQNEAQLEKSRLLSDRFSAERPKGSFSTLEIQRTEQGDSAMYLCASSLMHTEAFFGQGTRLTVV.

The DNA for the CDR3 is TGCAGTGCAAGGACTAGCGCCACAGATACGCAGTATTTT. Protein: CSARTSATDTQYF. The rearrangement links TRBV20-1 to TRBJ2-3; 9 bases are shared with TRBD2. Trimming took 6 bases from V and 2 from J; bases not matched to a gene: 3. CDR1 and CDR2 from the germline V gene are DFQATT and SNEGSKA (reference sequence). There are 13 residues in the CDR3.

This chain joins TRBV11-2 and TRBJ2-1; 9 bases agree with TRBD2. The CDR3 contains 15 residues. Germline V gene lookup returns CDR1 SGHAT and CDR2 FQNNGV. The V gene end was trimmed by 4 bases and the J gene end by 5 bases; junction bases not matched to a gene: 6. The CDR3, as DNA: TGTGCCAGCAGCTACAGACTAGCGGTTAACAATGAGCAGTTCTTC. Amino acids: CASSYRLAVNNEQFF.

This clonotype was found a few times. The chain is built from TRBV11-2 and TRBJ2-7; no definite D call. The V and J ends lost 1 base and 6 bases respectively, with 4 bases between them. The germline gives CDR1 SGHAT, CDR2 FQNNGV. The CDR3 loop spans 11 amino acids. This chain's CDR3 is CASSLVVEQYF. CDR3 in DNA: TGTGCCAGCAGCTTAGTTGTCGAGCAGTACTTC.